The entry below describes one T cell receptor beta chain. The library targeted TCRbeta and was prepared with unique molecular identifiers. Each CDR3 protein gets one entry after TCRdb re-called the PCR reads with MiXCR. The sample carries hundreds of thousands of distinct CDR3 sequences, approximately 15% recorded once. The data were taken from a study of T-cell reconstitution after alpha-beta-depleted transplantation in children. V gave up 1 base and J gave up 2 bases, with 18 bases separating them. Germline V gene data show CDR1 as MNHEY and CDR2 as SVGEGT. The CDR3 consists of 17 residues. The source was PBMCs from the stem cell graft donor, collected from the stem cell graft. The sequence came from a human donor who donated a stem cell graft to a child with acute myeloid leukemia. The gene calls are TRBV6-2 or TRBV6-3 and TRBJ2-7; possible D gene TRBD1, 5 bases. CDR3 protein: CASSYLIRTPPTYEQYF. CDR3 coding DNA: TGTGCCAGCAGTTACTTAATCAGGACACCTCCAACCTACGAGCAGTACTTC.